A single sample is the source of the 27 T cell receptor beta chains below, sequenced in a study of early stage breast cancer tumors. Produced via immunoSEQ multiplex PCR; TCRdb's table is partial and in-frame only. This table has around 71,000 clones, around four fifths appearing once. Sequencing input: blood. The receptor set was obtained from a person aged 55 to 75 with breast cancer.

The J gene is TRBJ1-1, the V gene TRBV6-6, with unresolved D. Germline CDR1 MNHNY, CDR2 SVGAGI (reference sequence). The CDR3 consists of 13 residues. Trimming left V 2 bases short and J 2 bases short, with 6 bases between. The DNA of the CDR3 is TGTGCCAGCAGTTACCCGGCTAACACTGAAGCTTTCTTT. Amino acid sequence: CASSYPANTEAFF.

J is TRBJ2-3 and V is TRBV5-6; tentative D call: TRBD1 (6 bases). V was shortened by 2 bases and J by 5 bases, with 21 bases between the two germline ends. CDR3 size: 17 residues. CDR1 SGHDT and CDR2 YYEEEE come from the germline V gene. The CDR3 loop reads CASSFYLRLSRGDTQYF. The CDR3 bases are TGTGCCAGCAGCTTCTACCTCAGACTCAGCAGGGGAGATACGCAGTATTTT. The whole variable domain, filled in from reference TRBV5-6 and TRBJ2-3, reads DAGVTQSPTHLIKTRGQQVTLRCSPKSGHDTVSWYQQALGQGPQFIFQYYEEEERQRGNFPDRFSGHQFPNYSSELNVNALLLGDSALYLCASSFYLRLSRGDTQYFGPGTRLTVL.

This clone has only a few counts. The chain couples TRBV6-1 to TRBJ2-7; no definite D call. Between the trimmed V and J ends, which lost 6 bases and 3 bases, there was a span of 6 bases. The CDR3 totals 11 residues. Germline V gene sequence: CDR1 MNHNS, CDR2 SASEGT. The CDR3 DNA reads TGTGCCAGCAGGTCCATCTACGAGCAGTACTTC. The encoded protein is CASRSIYEQYF.

This clone was observed a single time. V is TRBV2 and J is TRBJ2-7, with unresolved D. This CDR3 spans 13 amino acids. Germline assignment: CDR1 SNHLY and CDR2 FYNNEI. V was clipped by 1 base and J by 6 bases, with 10 bases between them. In nucleotides, the CDR3 is TGTGCCAGCAGTGAAGAGAATGGTGGCGAGCAGTACTTC. Protein sequence: CASSEENGGEQYF. Complete variable domain (other parts from reference TRBV2 and TRBJ2-7): EPEVTQTPSHQVTQMGQEVILRCVPISNHLYFYWYRQILGQKVEFLVSFYNNEISEKSEIFDDQFSVERPDGSNFTLKIRSTKLEDSAMYFCASSEENGGEQYFGPGTRLTVT.

The chain has TRBV6-5 and TRBJ1-1; D remains ambiguous. This CDR3 is 14 amino acids long. The V end was cut by 0 bases, the J end by 0 bases, with 5 bases between. The germline V gene encodes CDR1 MNHEY and CDR2 SVGAGI. The CDR3 nucleotides are TGTGCCAGCAGTTACTCGACGATGAACACTGAAGCTTTCTTT. It specifies CASSYSTMNTEAFF.

The chain is built from TRBV5-3 and TRBJ2-7; D possibly matches TRBD1 or TRBD2 (6 bases each). TRBV5-3 is designated an ORF whose function remains uncertain. This CDR3 spans 14 amino acids. CDR3 residues: CAIHPPGGVYEQYF. The CDR3 DNA follows: TGTGCGATTCACCCCCCCGGGGGCGTGTACGAGCAGTACTTC.

CDR3 DNA sequence: TGTGCCAGTAGTATCGGCAGGGCCCTGGGAGGCTACACCTTC. This sequence encodes CASSIGRALGGYTF. V is TRBV19 and J is TRBJ1-2; the D gene is possibly TRBD1 (5 bases). Germline CDR1 and CDR2: LNHDA and SQIVND (reference sequence). V lost 3 bases to trimming and J lost 8 bases, with 16 bases between them. This CDR3 is built from 14 residues. The full variable domain, with the rest looked up from reference TRBV19 and TRBJ1-2, is DGGITQSPKYLFRKEGQNVTLSCEQNLNHDAMYWYRQDPGQGLRLIYYSQIVNDFQKGDIAEGYSVSREKKESFPLTVTSAQKNPTAFYLCASSIGRALGGYTFGSGTRLTVV.

V gene TRBV4-3 combines with J gene TRBJ1-1; maybe TRBD1 (6 bases). Germline V gives CDR1 LGHNA, CDR2 YSLEER. V was clipped by 1 base and J by 6 bases, with 15 bases between them. The CDR3 totals 15 residues. The CDR3 is CASSQALTGRAEAFF. Written as DNA, the CDR3 is TGCGCCAGCAGCCAAGCCCTGACAGGTAGGGCTGAAGCTTTCTTT.

The chain couples TRBV6-6 to TRBJ2-2; D is ambiguous. Trimming took off 0 bases at V and 1 base at J, with 6 bases between the two ends. The CDR3 totals 15 residues. The germline CDR1 and CDR2 sequences are MNHNY and SVGAGI (reference sequence). The CDR3 reads CASSYSRQNTGELFF. The CDR3 nucleotides read TGTGCCAGCAGTTACTCGAGACAGAACACCGGGGAGCTGTTTTTT.

V usage is TRBV15 and J usage is TRBJ1-5, with a tentative D call TRBD1 (5 bases). Germline CDR1 is LNHNV and CDR2 is YYDKDF (reference sequence). The CDR3 is made up of 14 amino acids. V shed 1 base and J shed 3 bases, with 7 bases lying between them. CDR3 nucleotides: TGTGCCACCAGCAGAGTCAGGGACAATCAGCCCCAGCATTTT. Translated, it gives CATSRVRDNQPQHF.

The sample holds a few counts of this clone. The J gene is TRBJ1-2, the V gene TRBV9; D possibly corresponds to TRBD1 (5 bases). In germline, CDR1 is SGDLS, CDR2 YYNGEE. Trimming took 0 bases from V and 5 from J, leaving 14 bases between them. This CDR3 spans 15 amino acids. CDR3 sequence reads: CASSVDPTAKYGYTF. The CDR3 region has the DNA TGTGCCAGCAGCGTAGATCCGACAGCCAAGTATGGCTACACCTTC. The variable domain in full, completed from reference TRBV9 and TRBJ1-2, reads DSGVTQTPKHLITATGQRVTLRCSPRSGDLSVYWYQQSLDQGLQFLIQYYNGEERAKGNILERFSAQQFPDLHSELNLSSLELGDSALYFCASSVDPTAKYGYTFGSGTRLTVV.

Turning to this clone: Mismatch with germline at one junction end may stem from a read error. The chain carries TRBV7-7 and TRBJ2-2; D is uncertain. Germline assignment: CDR1 SSHAT and CDR2 FNYEAQ (reference sequence). The CDR3 is 18 amino acids. This CDR3 reads CASSPDPPGLSYTGELFF. As DNA, the CDR3 is TGTGCTAGCAGCCCCGACCCTCCCGGGTTATCCTACACCGGGGAGCTGTTTTTT.

The genes are TRBV4-3 and TRBJ2-1; D is ambiguous. The germline CDR1 and CDR2 sequences are LGHNA and YSLEER. Trimming left V 0 bases short and J 2 bases short, with 5 bases between. The CDR3 spans 14 residues. The CDR3 protein is CASSQDRAYNEQFF. In DNA form, the CDR3 reads TGCGCCAGCAGCCAAGATCGGGCCTACAATGAGCAGTTCTTC.

The V and J genes are TRBV29-1 and TRBJ2-1; 9 nucleotides match TRBD2. Germline V gene sequence: CDR1 SQVTM, CDR2 ANQGSEA. The trim removed 7 bases at V and 6 bases at J, leaving 10 bases unmatched. The CDR3 covers 14 residues. The CDR3 sequence: CSAPRAGGVNEQFF. In DNA form, the CDR3 reads TGCAGCGCACCAAGGGCGGGAGGGGTCAATGAGCAGTTCTTC.

The chain couples TRBV5-1 to TRBJ1-4; TRBD1 is a possible D gene (5 bases). Between the trimmed V and J ends, which lost 4 bases and 3 bases, there was a span of 7 bases. The V gene's germline CDR1 is SGHRS and CDR2 YFSETQ. The CDR3 loop spans 13 amino acids. CDR3 sequence: CASSGGANEKLFF. The DNA of the CDR3 is TGCGCCAGCAGCGGGGGGGCTAATGAAAAACTGTTTTTT.

The rearrangement joins TRBV28 to TRBJ2-5; TRBD2 agrees at 7 bases. Trimming removed 6 bases from V and 1 base from J; junction bases left unmatched: 8. The germline V gene has CDR1 MDHEN and CDR2 SYDVKM. The length of the CDR3 is 15 residues. For the CDR3, the DNA is TGTGCCAGCAGCCCCCCTCCGGGGGGCCAAGAGACCCAGTACTTC. This codes for CASSPPPGGQETQYF.

This chain uses TRBV7-9 with TRBJ1-3, with 9 bases lining up with TRBD1. The CDR3 is 15 amino acids. After removal of 5 bases from V and 4 bases from J, the junction contained 6 bases not matched to a gene. Germline V lookup: CDR1 SEHNR, CDR2 FQNEAQ (reference sequence). CDR3 region: CASSPLDRGGNTIYF. The CDR3, as DNA: TGTGCCAGCAGCCCATTGGACAGGGGAGGAAACACCATATATTTT.

This sequence joins TRBV27 and TRBJ2-5; D may correspond to TRBD1 or TRBD2 (5 bases each). The V and J ends lost 5 bases and 5 bases respectively, with 18 bases between them. CDR3 size: 15 residues. Germline values: CDR1 MNHEY, CDR2 SMNVEV (reference sequence). The CDR3 sequence is CASSVLGPGGETQYF. The DNA of the CDR3 is TGTGCCAGCAGTGTTCTGGGGCCCGGCGGGGAGACCCAGTACTTC.

This chain links TRBV11-2 with TRBJ1-3; no reliable D call. V lost 5 bases and J lost 4, with 12 bases in between. The CDR3 has 14 amino acids. Germline CDR1 SGHAT, CDR2 FQNNGV. The CDR3 DNA reads as TGTGCCAGCAGCCCCTCTGGCCACGGAAACACCATATATTTT. It is translated as CASSPSGHGNTIYF.

J is TRBJ2-2 and V is TRBV4-1, with 9 bases matching TRBD1. Germline CDR1 MGHRA, CDR2 YSYEKL. The length of the CDR3 is 17 residues. The ends lost 3 bases at V and 3 bases at J; junction bases unmatched: 8. The CDR3 DNA reads as TGCGCCAGCAGCCAGGCCCGCGACAGGGGGGACACCGGGGAGCTGTTTTTT. Translation gives CASSQARDRGDTGELFF.

This chain links TRBV19 with TRBJ2-5, with D perhaps being TRBD1 or TRBD2 (5 bases each). Germline V lookup: CDR1 LNHDA, CDR2 SQIVND (reference sequence). The CDR3 has 13 amino acids. The V end lost 5 bases, the J end lost 3 bases, and 10 bases lay between the germline ends. CDR3 in DNA: TGTGCCAGTAGTCGCCGGGACGAAGAGACCCAGTACTTC. It specifies CASSRRDEETQYF.

This clone was observed once. This chain joins TRBV11-2 and TRBJ2-5; no definite D call. Germline V gene data show CDR1 as SGHAT and CDR2 as FQNNGV. V was pared by 5 bases and J by 4 bases, with 11 bases between. CDR3 length: 13 amino acids. The CDR3 is CASSPRRGETQYF. The CDR3 coding sequence is TGTGCCAGCAGCCCTCGCCGAGGAGAGACCCAGTACTTC.

V usage is TRBV4-1 and J usage is TRBJ2-3; 8 nucleotides agree with TRBD2. With V trimmed by 2 bases and J by 1 base, 5 bases remained unmatched. CDR1 is MGHRA, CDR2 YSYEKL, per germline. The CDR3 spans 16 residues. The chain's CDR3 is CASSQIGAGGTDTQYF. Here the CDR3 DNA reads TGCGCCAGCAGCCAAATAGGAGCGGGAGGCACAGATACGCAGTATTTT.

The chain recombines TRBV18 with TRBJ2-7; 8 nucleotides align to TRBD1. V lost 4 bases, J lost 2 bases, and 4 bases stayed unmatched. Germline V gene lookup returns CDR1 KGHSH and CDR2 LQKENI. This CDR3 region has 14 residues. CDR3 region: CASSLQQGAYEQYF. As DNA, the CDR3 is TGTGCCAGCTCACTCCAACAGGGGGCCTACGAGCAGTACTTC.

The chain links TRBV2 to TRBJ1-1, with D unclear. V lost 6 bases and J 8 bases, leaving 4 bases between the germline ends. The CDR3 runs to 9 residues. Germline loops: CDR1 SNHLY, CDR2 FYNNEI. This CDR3 reads CASRAEAFF. The DNA of the CDR3 is TGTGCCAGCAGGGCAGAAGCTTTCTTT.

V is TRBV5-1 and J is TRBJ1-1; D not certain. This CDR3 contains 14 residues. Trimming left V 3 bases short and J 1 base short, with 10 bases between. CDR1 SGHRS and CDR2 YFSETQ come from the germline V gene. The CDR3 DNA reads as TGCGCCAGCAGCTCCCTACAGAAGAACACTGAAGCTTTCTTT. Protein: CASSSLQKNTEAFF.

The V call is TRBV4-2, the J call TRBJ1-4; TRBD1 agrees at 8 bases. This CDR3 is 15 amino acids long. J lost 5 bases, V lost 5 bases, and 7 bases had no gene match. Germline lookup yields CDR1 LGHNA and CDR2 YNFKEQ. The CDR3 protein is CASSRPGQENEKLFF. CDR3 sequence (DNA): TGTGCCAGCAGCAGGCCGGGACAGGAGAATGAAAAACTGTTTTTT.